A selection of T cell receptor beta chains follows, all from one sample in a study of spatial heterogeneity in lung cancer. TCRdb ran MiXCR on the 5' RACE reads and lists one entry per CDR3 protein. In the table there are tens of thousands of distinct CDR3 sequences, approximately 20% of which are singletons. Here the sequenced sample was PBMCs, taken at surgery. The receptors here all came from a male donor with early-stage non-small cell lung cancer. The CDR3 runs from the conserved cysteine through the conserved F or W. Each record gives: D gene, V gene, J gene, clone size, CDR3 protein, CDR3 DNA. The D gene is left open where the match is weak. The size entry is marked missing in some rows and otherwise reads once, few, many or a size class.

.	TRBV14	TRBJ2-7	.	CASSHNTLSYEQYF	TGTGCCAGCAGCCATAACACCCTCTCCTACGAGCAGTACTTC
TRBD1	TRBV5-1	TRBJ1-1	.	CASSLGTGNSAAEAFF	TGCGCCAGCAGCTTGGGGACAGGGAATAGCGCAGCTGAAGCTTTCTTT
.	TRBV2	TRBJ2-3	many	CASKARRNTDTQYF	TGTGCCAGCAAGGCGAGGCGGAACACAGATACGCAGTATTTT
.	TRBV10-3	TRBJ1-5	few	CAISDSGNQPQHF	TGTGCCATCAGTGACTCTGGGAATCAGCCCCAGCATTTT
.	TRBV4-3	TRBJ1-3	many	CASSQQPQGAGNTIYF	TGCGCCAGCAGCCAACAACCACAGGGAGCTGGAAACACCATATATTTT
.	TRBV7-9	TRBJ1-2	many	CASSPGAVSGYTF	TGTGCCAGCAGCCCCGGTGCGGTGTCTGGCTACACCTTC
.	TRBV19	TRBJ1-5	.	CASSHNGAGGQPQHF	TGTGCCAGTAGTCACAACGGGGCAGGTGGTCAGCCCCAGCATTTT
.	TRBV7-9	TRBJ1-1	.	CASSSDPGIGEAFF	TGTGCCAGCAGCTCCGACCCAGGGATCGGTGAAGCTTTCTTT
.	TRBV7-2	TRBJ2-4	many	CASSLDGTSRNIQYF	TGTGCCAGCAGCTTAGATGGGACATCACGGAACATTCAGTACTTC
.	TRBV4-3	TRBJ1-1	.	CASSQDRQARTEAFF	TGCGCCAGCAGCCAAGACCGACAGGCGCGGACTGAAGCTTTCTTT
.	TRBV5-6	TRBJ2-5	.	CASSLTPGPQETQYF	TGTGCCAGCAGCTTGACCCCGGGACCCCAAGAGACCCAGTACTTC
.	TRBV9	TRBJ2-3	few	CASSPRAGTGADTQYF	TGTGCCAGCAGCCCCAGGGCCGGGACGGGCGCAGATACGCAGTATTTT
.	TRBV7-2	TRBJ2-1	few	CASSSSTRGGFNEQFF	TGTGCCAGCAGCTCGTCTACTAGGGGTGGGTTCAATGAGCAGTTCTTC
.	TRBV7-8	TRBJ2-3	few	CASSLDGSTDTQYF	TGTGCCAGCAGCTTAGACGGGAGCACAGATACGCAGTATTTT
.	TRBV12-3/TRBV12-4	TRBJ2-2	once	CASSFNADLGIGELFF	TGTGCCAGCAGTTTTAATGCGGATTTGGGGATCGGGGAGCTGTTTTTT
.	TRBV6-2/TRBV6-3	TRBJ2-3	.	CASKESTDTQYF	TGTGCCAGCAAAGAAAGCACAGATACGCAGTATTTT
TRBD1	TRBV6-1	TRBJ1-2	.	CASTPDRGISGYTF	TGTGCCAGCACCCCGGACAGGGGGATTAGTGGCTACACCTTC
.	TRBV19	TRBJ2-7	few	CASGGGGSYEQYF	TGTGCCAGTGGAGGAGGGGGCTCCTACGAGCAGTACTTC
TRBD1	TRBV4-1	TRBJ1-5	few	CASSDTGESNQPQHF	TGCGCCAGCAGCGATACAGGGGAGAGCAATCAGCCCCAGCATTTT
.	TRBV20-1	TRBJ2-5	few	CSATGRGETQYF	TGCAGTGCCACGGGAAGGGGGGAGACCCAGTACTTC
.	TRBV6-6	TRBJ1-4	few	CASSYQVNNEKLFF	TGTGCCAGCAGTTACCAAGTCAATAATGAAAAACTGTTTTTT
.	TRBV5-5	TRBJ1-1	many	CASSLDRADTEAFF	TGTGCCAGCAGCTTGGACAGGGCGGACACTGAAGCTTTCTTT
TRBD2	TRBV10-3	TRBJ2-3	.	CAIRQAGGSDTQYF	TGTGCCATCAGACAAGCGGGGGGGTCGGATACGCAGTATTTT
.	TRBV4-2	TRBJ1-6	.	CASSQDSTANSPLHF	TGTGCCAGCAGCCAAGATTCGACGGCCAATTCACCCCTCCACTTT
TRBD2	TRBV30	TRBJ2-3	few	CAWSVVLAGGRRTQYF	TGTGCCTGGAGTGTAGTCCTAGCGGGGGGGCGACGTACGCAGTATTTT
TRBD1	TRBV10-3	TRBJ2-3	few	CAISDGTGGSDTQYF	TGTGCCATCAGTGATGGGACAGGGGGCTCGGATACGCAGTATTTT
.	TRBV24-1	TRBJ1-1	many	CATSDPRSTFF	TGTGCCACCAGTGACCCCCGCTCTACTTTCTTT
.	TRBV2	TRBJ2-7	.	CASTSNGPPEQYF	TGTGCCAGCACTTCAAACGGTCCCCCCGAGCAGTACTTC
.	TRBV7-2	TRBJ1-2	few	CASSSLREDYTF	TGTGCCAGCAGCTCACTACGGGAGGACTACACCTTC
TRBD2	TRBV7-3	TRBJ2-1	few	CASSLGGTSGGHNEQFF	TGTGCCAGCAGCTTAGGAGGGACTAGCGGGGGGCACAATGAGCAGTTCTTC
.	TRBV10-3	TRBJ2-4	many	CAISESRDSEVQYF	TGTGCCATCAGTGAGTCGCGTGATTCCGAGGTTCAGTACTTC
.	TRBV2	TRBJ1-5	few	CASSLDINQPQHF	TGTGCCAGCAGTCTGGACATCAATCAGCCCCAGCATTTT
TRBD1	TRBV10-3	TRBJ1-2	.	CAISESGTGLNYGYTF	TGTGCCATCAGTGAGTCCGGGACAGGGTTAAACTATGGCTACACCTTC
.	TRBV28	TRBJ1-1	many	CASSPRRGVNTEAFF	TGTGCCAGCAGCCCGAGGAGGGGTGTGAACACTGAAGCTTTCTTT
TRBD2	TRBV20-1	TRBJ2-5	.	CSAPNPLTGGGSETQYF	TGCAGTGCTCCTAACCCTTTAACGGGGGGTGGAAGTGAGACCCAGTACTTC
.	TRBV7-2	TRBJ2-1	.	CASSLAHGSWDEQFF	TGTGCCAGCAGCTTAGCCCACGGGAGTTGGGATGAGCAGTTCTTC
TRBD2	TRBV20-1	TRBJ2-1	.	CSARGDYSNYNEQFF	TGCAGTGCTAGAGGGGACTACTCTAATTACAATGAGCAGTTCTTC
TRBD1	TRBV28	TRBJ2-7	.	CASSLVPPGQGRKEQYF	TGTGCCAGCAGTTTAGTCCCACCGGGACAGGGGAGGAAGGAGCAGTACTTC
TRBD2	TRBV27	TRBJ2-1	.	CASSLSLAGVSNEQFF	TGTGCCAGCAGTTTATCCCTAGCGGGAGTCTCCAATGAGCAGTTCTTC
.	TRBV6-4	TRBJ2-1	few	CASSDSMFHEQFF	TGTGCCAGCAGTGACTCGATGTTTCATGAGCAGTTCTTC
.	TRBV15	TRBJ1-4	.	CATSRRGEDEKLFF	TGTGCCACCAGCAGACGGGGGGAGGATGAAAAACTGTTTTTT
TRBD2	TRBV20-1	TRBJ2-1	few	CSATTSGRGYEQFF	TGCAGTGCTACGACTAGCGGGAGGGGCTATGAGCAGTTCTTC
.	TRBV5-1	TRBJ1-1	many	CASSSRAGKNTEAFF	TGCGCCAGCAGCTCCCGGGCCGGGAAGAACACTGAAGCTTTCTTT
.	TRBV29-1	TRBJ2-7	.	CSVEAGFSYEQYF	TGCAGCGTTGAGGCGGGATTCTCCTACGAGCAGTACTTC
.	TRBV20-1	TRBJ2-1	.	CSASGSSYNEQFF	TGCAGTGCTAGCGGGAGCTCCTACAATGAGCAGTTCTTC
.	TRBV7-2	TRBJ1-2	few	CASSLGLLGYGYTF	TGTGCCAGCAGCTTAGGGCTTTTGGGCTATGGCTACACCTTC